Each of the 32 T cell receptor beta chains below was sequenced from the same sample in a study of T-cell memory formation after mild COVID-19. TCRdb re-called the 5' RACE reads through MiXCR, storing one row per CDR3 protein. Among approximately 580,000 distinct CDR3 sequences, about a fifth were seen once, and the ten largest hold around an eighth. The sample taken for sequencing was PBMCs or a T cell subset sorted from them (not recorded which). The origin of the receptors is an adult woman who had mild COVID-19 (a few samples of this study predate the infection). Cell type and time point are not known.

The chain couples TRBV20-1 to TRBJ1-2, with D unresolved. The germline V and J ends were trimmed by 0 bases and 7 bases, with 6 bases remaining between them. The CDR3 has 11 residues. Germline loops: CDR1 DFQATT, CDR2 SNEGSKA (reference sequence). The CDR3 reads CSARDGLGYTF. Here the CDR3 DNA reads TGCAGTGCTAGAGACGGGCTTGGCTACACCTTC.

The rearrangement joins TRBV4-1 to TRBJ2-7; TRBD1 might be the D (7 bases). The V and J ends lost 4 bases and 2 bases respectively, with 15 bases between them. This CDR3 region has 15 residues. Germline CDR1 MGHRA, CDR2 YSYEKL. CDR3 residues: CASSLAGQLAYEQYF. CDR3 sequence (DNA): TGCGCCAGCAGCCTCGCGGGACAGTTAGCCTACGAGCAGTACTTC.

This clonotype has just a few counts. The V gene is TRBV29-1, the J gene TRBJ2-3, with TRBD2 as a possible D gene (5 bases). V was shortened by 8 bases and J by 6 bases, with 12 bases between the two germline ends. CDR3 length: 11 residues. Germline V gene sequence: CDR1 SQVTM, CDR2 ANQGSEA. CDR3 protein: CSITIADTQYF. DNA for the CDR3: TGCAGCATAACGATAGCGGATACGCAGTATTTT.

This clonotype came up many times. This chain connects TRBV7-8 to TRBJ2-7, with 9 bases matching TRBD1. The CDR3 sequence is 17 residues long. Germline-derived CDR1 and CDR2 are SGHVS and FQNEAQ. With 5 bases clipped from V and 0 bases from J, the junction kept 11 bases outside the gene matches. CDR3 in DNA: TGTGCCAGCAGCCCGGCGCAGCGGGACAGGGTCTCCTACGAGCAGTACTTC. Amino acid sequence: CASSPAQRDRVSYEQYF.

The J gene is TRBJ2-1, the V gene TRBV7-9; 9 bases agree with TRBD2. Trimming took 6 bases from V and 7 from J; bases not matched to a gene: 13. CDR1 is SEHNR, CDR2 FQNEAQ, per germline (reference sequence). The CDR3 has 16 residues. CDR3 DNA: TGTGCCAGCAGTCCCAGGGCTAGCGGGGTTCTGAATGAGCAGTTCTTC. Translating gives CASSPRASGVLNEQFF.

In its sample, this clonotype was seen a few times. The chain joins TRBV20-1 to TRBJ2-1; D may be TRBD2 (6 bases). Germline CDR1 reads DFQATT; CDR2 reads SNEGSKA (reference sequence). Deletions cut 2 bases from V and 6 bases from J, with 8 bases between. The CDR3 covers 12 residues. DNA for the CDR3: TGCAGTGCTAGACTAGCGATCAATGAGCAGTTCTTC. Its translation: CSARLAINEQFF.

The chain is built from TRBV12-3 or TRBV12-4 and TRBJ1-2; TRBD1 matches 7 bases. The CDR3 runs 15 residues. V was pared by 6 bases and J by 1 base, with 8 bases of the junction left unmatched. CDR3 sequence reads: CASRDPGQHNYGYTF. The CDR3 DNA is TGTGCCAGCAGGGACCCGGGACAGCATAACTATGGCTACACCTTC.

The V gene is TRBV6-1, the J gene TRBJ2-2; 7 bases are shared with TRBD2. V trimming: 7 bases; J trimming: 2 bases; junction bases outside the gene matches: 10. The length of the CDR3 is 16 residues. Germline CDR1 and CDR2: MNHNS and SASEGT. The CDR3 DNA sequence: TGTGCCAGCACACGATCTAGCGGACTAAACACCGGGGAGCTGTTTTTT. Protein product: CASTRSSGLNTGELFF.

This clonotype showed up many times. This sequence joins TRBV7-6 and TRBJ2-1, with 12 bases that match TRBD2. This CDR3 comprises 18 residues. The junction had 10 bases not matched to a gene; V was cut back by 2 bases and J by 5 bases. Germline V gene lookup returns CDR1 SGHVS and CDR2 FNYEAQ. The CDR3: CASSLYNLLAGGNNEQFF. The CDR3, as DNA: TGTGCCAGCAGCTTATACAACCTACTAGCGGGGGGAAACAATGAGCAGTTCTTC. The whole variable domain, remainder taken from reference TRBV7-6 and TRBJ2-1, is GAGVSQSPRYKVTKRGQDVALRCDPISGHVSLYWYRQALGQGPEFLTYFNYEAQQDKSGLPNDRFSAERPEGSISTLTIQRTEQRDSAMYRCASSLYNLLAGGNNEQFFGPGTRLTVL.

The J gene is TRBJ2-2, the V gene TRBV29-1; no clear D gene. Germline CDR1 reads SQVTM; CDR2 reads ANQGSEA. Trimming took off 0 bases at V and 4 bases at J, with 9 bases between the two ends. This CDR3 has 14 residues. The CDR3 loop reads CSVEDPGGTGELFF. In nucleotides, the CDR3 is TGCAGCGTTGAAGATCCGGGCGGCACCGGGGAGCTGTTTTTT.

This chain uses TRBV6-2 or TRBV6-3 with TRBJ2-1; D perhaps matches TRBD1 (6 bases). Germline CDR1 and CDR2: MNHEY and SVGEGT. The germline V and J ends were trimmed by 5 bases and 5 bases, with 16 bases remaining between them. There are 15 residues in the CDR3. CDR3 amino acids: CASSNTGLGDNEQFF. The CDR3, as DNA: TGTGCCAGCAGTAACACAGGGCTCGGGGACAATGAGCAGTTCTTC.

The chain is built from TRBV27 and TRBJ2-7; D may be TRBD1 or TRBD2 (5 bases each). Germline V gene lookup returns CDR1 MNHEY and CDR2 SMNVEV (reference sequence). Trimming took 5 bases from V and 4 from J, leaving 15 bases between them. There are 14 residues in the CDR3. The CDR3 DNA follows: TGTGCCAGCAGTCCGGGACCCTTTCCTTACGAGCAGTACTTC. It yields the protein CASSPGPFPYEQYF.

Only one count was recorded for this clonotype. The rearrangement uses TRBV6-6 and TRBJ1-2, with TRBD1 as a possible D gene (6 bases). The germline gives CDR1 MNHNY, CDR2 SVGAGI (reference sequence). V lost 5 bases to trimming and J lost 10 bases, with 17 bases between them. The CDR3 consists of 13 residues. The CDR3 sequence is CASSPGGPRDYTF. The CDR3 coding sequence is TGTGCCAGCAGTCCGGGGGGGCCTAGGGACTACACCTTC.

The chain uses TRBV27 and TRBJ1-1; 8 bases are shared with TRBD1. After removal of 5 bases from V and 5 bases from J, the junction contained 10 bases not matched to a gene. Germline V CDR1 and CDR2: MNHEY, SMNVEV (reference sequence). This CDR3 contains 15 residues. CDR3 amino acids: CASSPGTGGRTEAFF. For the CDR3, the DNA is TGTGCCAGCAGTCCGGGTACAGGGGGGAGGACTGAAGCTTTCTTT.

This clonotype was recorded once. The chain combines TRBV27 with TRBJ1-1, with D unclear. Trimming took 4 bases from V and 5 from J, leaving 11 bases between them. CDR1 is MNHEY and CDR2 is SMNVEV in the germline V gene (reference sequence). The CDR3 length is 13 residues. The CDR3 bases are TGTGCCAGCAGTTCGAGCATGGGGACTGAAGCTTTCTTT. It specifies CASSSSMGTEAFF.

The table lists this clonotype with a few counts. The chain combines TRBV9 with TRBJ2-1; D remains unclear. CDR3 size: 12 residues. The germline V gene encodes CDR1 SGDLS and CDR2 YYNGEE. V was shortened by 2 bases and J by 12 bases, with 12 bases between the two germline ends. CDR3 in amino acids: CASSVVVGRQFF. The CDR3 bases are TGTGCCAGCAGCGTTGTGGTTGGTCGGCAGTTCTTC.

This clonotype was found a few times. The chain couples TRBV12-3 or TRBV12-4 to TRBJ2-3; 11 positions match TRBD2. V trimming: 5 bases; J trimming: 6 bases; junction bases outside the gene matches: 4. The CDR3 is 14 residues long. Here the CDR3 reads CASSASGGKDTQYF. The CDR3 region has the DNA TGTGCCAGCAGTGCTAGCGGGGGGAAGGATACGCAGTATTTT.

This sequence joins TRBV7-2 and TRBJ1-1; no firm D call. The germline V gene has CDR1 SGHTA and CDR2 FQGNSA. This CDR3 is 14 amino acids long. V lost 0 bases to trimming and J lost 4 bases, with 9 bases between them. Here the CDR3 reads CASSLAGFGTEAFF. CDR3 sequence (DNA): TGTGCCAGCAGCTTAGCCGGGTTTGGCACTGAAGCTTTCTTT. Filled out from reference TRBV7-2 and TRBJ1-1, the complete variable domain reads GAGVSQSPSNKVTEKGKDVELRCDPISGHTALYWYRQSLGQGLEFLIYFQGNSAPDKSGLPSDRFSAERTGGSVSTLTIQRTQQEDSAVYLCASSLAGFGTEAFFGQGTRLTVV.

This rearrangement joins TRBV24-1 to TRBJ2-5, with 13 bases identical to TRBD2. The CDR3 has 16 amino acids. Per germline, CDR1 KGHDR and CDR2 SFDVKD. V gave up 4 bases and J gave up 4 bases; unmatched junction bases: 5. This chain's CDR3 is CATSEPTSGRPETQYF. The CDR3 bases are TGTGCCACCAGTGAACCGACTAGCGGGAGGCCAGAGACCCAGTACTTC.

This rearrangement joins TRBV12-3 or TRBV12-4 to TRBJ2-4; 9 bases map to TRBD1. Unmatched junction bases numbered 2, after V lost 5 bases and J lost 0 bases. This CDR3 comprises 15 residues. The CDR3: CASSLQGAAKNIQYF. CDR3 DNA sequence: TGTGCCAGCAGTCTACAGGGGGCAGCCAAAAACATTCAGTACTTC.

This chain links TRBV29-1 with TRBJ2-6; D might be TRBD1 (5 bases). The V gene's germline CDR1 is SQVTM and CDR2 ANQGSEA. Between the trimmed V and J ends, which lost 1 base and 4 bases, there was a span of 8 bases. CDR3 length equals 14 residues. CDR3: CSVEGTSGANVLTF. For the CDR3, the DNA is TGCAGCGTTGAAGGGACATCCGGGGCCAACGTCCTGACTTTC.

There are a few counts of this clonotype. Sequence at one end of the junction differs from germline and may be a read error. The gene calls are TRBV5-1 and TRBJ2-1; no reliable D call. CDR1 is SGHRS and CDR2 is YFSETQ in the germline V gene. The CDR3 is 11 residues long. The CDR3 sequence is CASSLGFEEFF. CDR3 in DNA: TGCGCCAGCAGCTTGGGATTTGAGGAGTTCTTC.

There are a few counts of this clonotype. V and J are TRBV7-9 and TRBJ2-7; 10 bases match TRBD2. The length of the CDR3 is 15 residues. V dropped 6 bases and J dropped 4; count of bases not matched to a gene: 9. Germline V gene sequence: CDR1 SEHNR, CDR2 FQNEAQ (reference sequence). CDR3 protein: CASSTRLAGEYEQYF. CDR3 nucleotide sequence: TGTGCCAGCAGTACAAGACTAGCGGGCGAATACGAGCAGTACTTC.

This clonotype occurred a few times. J is TRBJ2-5 and V is TRBV11-2; 10 nucleotides agree with TRBD2. The V and J ends lost 4 bases and 5 bases, in that order; junction bases with no gene match: 13. The length of the CDR3 is 17 residues. Germline loops: CDR1 SGHAT, CDR2 FQNNGV. CDR3 loop: CASSSIRSGRPGETQYF. The CDR3, as DNA: TGTGCCAGCAGCTCGATCCGTAGCGGGAGGCCGGGGGAGACCCAGTACTTC.

This clonotype occurred many times. The rearrangement joins TRBV12-3 or TRBV12-4 to TRBJ2-1, with 13 bases aligning to TRBD2. The CDR3 loop spans 15 amino acids. After removal of 7 bases from V and 7 bases from J, the junction contained 7 bases not matched to a gene. The CDR3 is CASTYRTSGGNEQFF. Written as DNA, the CDR3 is TGTGCCAGCACCTACCGGACTAGCGGGGGAAATGAGCAGTTCTTC.

J is TRBJ2-7 and V is TRBV7-8; 10 bases align to TRBD1. Unmatched junction bases numbered 14, after V lost 5 bases and J lost 7 bases. Germline CDR1 reads SGHVS; CDR2 reads FQNEAQ. This CDR3 has 16 amino acids. Here the CDR3 reads CASSQNPGQGFGEQYF. The CDR3 DNA is TGTGCCAGCAGCCAAAACCCGGGACAGGGGTTTGGAGAGCAGTACTTC.

Concerning this clonotype itself: Since a much larger clone is just one base distant, this may be a read error. The chain carries TRBV12-3 or TRBV12-4 and TRBJ2-3, with 11 bases fitting TRBD1. The CDR3 has 17 amino acids. J lost 3 bases, V lost 6 bases, and 11 bases had no gene match. This chain's CDR3 is CASSYGQGAHLTDTQYF. The DNA of the CDR3 is TGTGCCAGCAGCTACGGACAGGGGGCCCATCTTACAGATACGCAGTATTTT.

The genes are TRBV6-1 and TRBJ2-1; D tentatively reads TRBD1 or TRBD2 (5 bases each). Germline V lookup: CDR1 MNHNS, CDR2 SASEGT. The CDR3 totals 15 residues. V was trimmed by 1 base and J by 8 bases, leaving 15 bases between them. The CDR3: CASSEEGSRMDEQFF. CDR3 nucleotides: TGTGCCAGCAGTGAAGAGGGGAGCAGGATGGATGAGCAGTTCTTC.

This chain joins TRBV6-4 and TRBJ2-3, with 7 bases identical to TRBD2. V gave up 3 bases and J gave up 0 bases; unmatched junction bases: 3. Per germline, CDR1 MRHNA and CDR2 SNTAGT. CDR3 length: 15 amino acids. CDR3 DNA: TGTGCCAGCAGTGAGGATAGCGGGAGCACAGATACGCAGTATTTT. This sequence encodes CASSEDSGSTDTQYF.

The genes are TRBV30 and TRBJ2-1; tentative D call: TRBD2 (5 bases). Trimming stripped 4 bases from V and 8 bases from J, with 9 bases between. The germline CDR1 and CDR2 sequences are GTSNPN and SVGIG (reference sequence). This CDR3 is 11 amino acids long. The CDR3 bases are TGTGCCTGGAAGCGGTGGGATGAGCAGTTCTTC. Its protein is CAWKRWDEQFF.

The chain combines TRBV20-1 with TRBJ2-2; D call uncertain. V dropped 6 bases and J dropped 10 bases, with 12 bases sitting between them. Germline CDR1 DFQATT, CDR2 SNEGSKA (reference sequence). This CDR3 comprises 11 residues. CDR3 sequence (DNA): TGCAGTGCAAGACTTGGCGAGGAGCTGTTTTTT. Its protein product is CSARLGEELFF.

This clonotype turned up a few times. The rearrangement uses TRBV29-1 and TRBJ2-1; 11 nucleotides match TRBD2. CDR1 SQVTM and CDR2 ANQGSEA come from the germline V gene. This CDR3 has 16 amino acids. The junction had 13 bases not matched to a gene; V was cut back by 7 bases and J by 5 bases. The CDR3 reads CSAVAPGTSGNNEQFF. The CDR3 DNA is TGCAGCGCCGTCGCCCCGGGGACTAGCGGAAACAATGAGCAGTTCTTC.